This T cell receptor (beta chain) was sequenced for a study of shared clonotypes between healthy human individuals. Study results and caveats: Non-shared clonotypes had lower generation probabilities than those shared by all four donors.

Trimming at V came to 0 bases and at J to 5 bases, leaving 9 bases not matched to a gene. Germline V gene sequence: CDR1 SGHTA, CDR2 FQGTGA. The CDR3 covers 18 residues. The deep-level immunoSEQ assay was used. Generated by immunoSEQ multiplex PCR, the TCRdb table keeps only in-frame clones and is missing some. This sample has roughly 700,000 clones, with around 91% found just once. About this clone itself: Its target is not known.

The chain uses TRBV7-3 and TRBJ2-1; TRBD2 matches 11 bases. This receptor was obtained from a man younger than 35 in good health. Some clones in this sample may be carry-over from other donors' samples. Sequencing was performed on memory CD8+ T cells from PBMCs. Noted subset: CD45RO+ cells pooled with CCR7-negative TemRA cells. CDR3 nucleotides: TGTGCCAGCAGCTTAACCTTCGGAGCGGGACTAGCGGACAATGAGCAGTTCTTC. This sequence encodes CASSLTFGAGLADNEQFF.